Listed below are T cell receptor beta chains from one sample, sequenced in a study of blood T cell repertoires in COVID-19. Profiling relied on immunoSEQ multiplex PCR, and the TCRdb table lists in-frame clones only, not all of them. Of approximately 210,000 clones in the sample, roughly 84% were seen once. Sequences were obtained from PBMCs or T cells enriched from blood (not recorded which). These receptors came from a man aged 25-40 years in a cohort exposed to, infected with or recovered from COVID-19 (not recorded which). Both conserved end residues are part of each CDR3. The D gene is left open where the match is weak. Clone size is stated in some rows and not others, as once, few, many or a class when expanded.

few | TRBJ2-2 | TRBV5-4 | . | TGTGCCAGCAGCCGGCCCGGGGAATTCACCGGGGAGCTGTTTTTT | CASSRPGEFTGELFF
. | TRBJ2-1 | TRBV6-5 | TRBD2 | TGTGCCAGCAAGAGGGGGACTAGCGGGAGGGATGAGCAGTTCTTC | CASKRGTSGRDEQFF
. | TRBJ2-3 | TRBV13 | . | TGTGCCAGCAGCTCTCGGGGTTTGCCGAGCGCAGATACGCAGTATTTT | CASSSRGLPSADTQYF
. | TRBJ2-1 | TRBV5-1 | . | TGCGCCAGCAGCTTAATGACTTCGACCCTGGAGCCGTTCTTC | CASSLMTSTLEPFF
. | TRBJ2-1 | TRBV12-5 | . | TGTGCTAGTGGTTTGGATGGACACGGGAGTGAGCAGTTCTTC | CASGLDGHGSEQFF
. | TRBJ2-2 | TRBV29-1 | TRBD1 | TGCAGCGTTGAAGTAGTCGGGACAGGGAACACCGGGGAGCTGTTTTTT | CSVEVVGTGNTGELFF
. | TRBJ1-2 | TRBV7-8 | . | TGTGCCAGCAAAGTCACTGAAGTTGGTGGCTACACCTTC | CASKVTEVGGYTF
. | TRBJ1-3 | TRBV5-1 | . | TGCGCCAGCAGCTTGGGGCAGGGGAGCTCTGGAAACACCATATATTTT | CASSLGQGSSGNTIYF
. | TRBJ2-7 | TRBV7-9 | . | TGTGCCAGCAGCTTAGGGGACTTGAATTCCTACGAGCAGTACTTC | CASSLGDLNSYEQYF
. | TRBJ2-3 | TRBV7-3 | TRBD2 | TGTGCCAGCAGCTCCGGACTAGCGGGACGCACAGATACGCAGTATTTT | CASSSGLAGRTDTQYF
. | TRBJ2-5 | TRBV4-1 | TRBD2 | TGCGCCAGCAGCCAAGAACTAGCGGGATCCCAAGAGACCCAGTACTTC | CASSQELAGSQETQYF
. | TRBJ1-2 | TRBV9 | . | TGTGCCAGCAGCGTAGGGATGGAGGGGCGCCCTGGCTACACCTTC | CASSVGMEGRPGYTF
. | TRBJ1-5 | TRBV4-1 | . | TGCGCCAGCAGCCTCGAATTGGGGCGAAATCAGCCCCAGCATTTT | CASSLELGRNQPQHF
. | TRBJ1-2 | TRBV4-1 | TRBD1 | TGCGCCAGCAGCCAAGCGGACAGGGAACAGGGTGGCTACACCTTC | CASSQADREQGGYTF
once | TRBJ1-1 | TRBV19 | . | TGTGCCAGTAGCCCGGGAACTGAAGCTTTCTTT | CASSPGTEAFF
once | TRBJ2-7 | TRBV7-2 | . | TGTGCCAGCAGCTTGGCAGACAGCCCCCCCACCTACGAGCAGTACTTC | CASSLADSPPTYEQYF
. | TRBJ2-3 | TRBV2 | . | TGTGCCAGCAGCCTACTAGTACAAAGCACAGATACGCAGTATTTT | CASSLLVQSTDTQYF
. | TRBJ2-7 | TRBV27 | . | TGTGCCAGCAGTTTAGGGGGGGCTCTAGGCGAGCAGTACTTC | CASSLGGALGEQYF
. | TRBJ1-1 | TRBV7-9 | TRBD1 | TGTGCCAGCAGCTTAGAGGGCAGGGGGCTAAAATGGAACACTGAAGCTTTCTTT | CASSLEGRGLKWNTEAFF
. | TRBJ2-7 | TRBV9 | . | TGTGCCAGCAGCGTAGCGGGGATACCCTACGAGCAGTACTTC | CASSVAGIPYEQYF
. | TRBJ2-1 | TRBV6-5 | . | TGTGCCAGCGGCTCAGGGTTCTCCAATGAGCAGTTCTTC | CASGSGFSNEQFF
. | TRBJ1-5 | TRBV5-4 | . | TGTGCCAGCAGCTTGGGGGGGGGCTTAAGCAATCAGCCCCAGCATTTT | CASSLGGGLSNQPQHF
once | TRBJ2-6 | TRBV24-1 | TRBD2 | TGTGCCACCAGCTCCCCTGGGGGGGGTGCAGCAGCTGGGGCCAACGTCCTGACTTTC | CATSSPGGGAAAGANVLTF
. | TRBJ2-3 | TRBV24-1 | . | TGTGCCACCAGTGATTCTACCCTCACCGTGGATACGCAGTATTTT | CATSDSTLTVDTQYF
. | TRBJ2-5 | TRBV28 | TRBD2 | TGTGCCAGCAGCCAACCCCTAGCGGGAGTGGAGACCCAGTACTTC | CASSQPLAGVETQYF
. | TRBJ1-3 | TRBV3-1/TRBV3-2 | . | TGTGCCAGCAGCCTAGGCGGTTCCTCTGGAAACACCATATATTTT | CASSLGGSSGNTIYF
. | TRBJ1-2 | TRBV7-9 | TRBD1 | TGTGCCAGCAGCCACCCGTCACTACAGGGGGCCGACTATGGCTACACCTTC | CASSHPSLQGADYGYTF
once | TRBJ2-7 | TRBV7-8 | TRBD1 | TGTGCCAGCAGCTTATCGACAGGGGAGCAGTACTTC | CASSLSTGEQYF
once | TRBJ2-7 | TRBV11-2 | . | TGTGCCAGCAGCCACTTAAACGACGAGCAGTACTTC | CASSHLNDEQYF